This is a list of T cell receptor beta chains from one sample in a study of spatial heterogeneity in lung cancer. TCRdb reanalysed the 5' RACE reads using MiXCR and keeps one entry per CDR3 protein. The sample yields 49,000 or so distinct CDR3 sequences, approximately 12% seen once. Sequenced here: PBMCs, sampled at follow-up. Source of these receptors: a male donor with early-stage non-small cell lung cancer. CDR3s include the opening cysteine and the closing phenylalanine or tryptophan. The D gene is left open where the match is weak. Where a row states a size, it is once, few, many or the class of an expanded clone; other rows omit it.

CDR3: CSVGHETYEQYF
DNA: TGCAGCGTTGGACACGAAACCTACGAGCAGTACTTC
size: many
D: -
J: TRBJ2-7
V: TRBV29-1

CDR3: CASSLHSGTSGSYEQYF
DNA: TGTGCCAGCAGCCTCCACTCCGGGACTAGCGGGAGTTACGAGCAGTACTTC
size: many
D: TRBD2
J: TRBJ2-7
V: TRBV7-3

CDR3: CAWSASGAAASGNTIYF
DNA: TGTGCCTGGAGTGCCTCGGGGGCGGCAGCCTCTGGAAACACCATATATTTT
size: many
D: -
J: TRBJ1-3
V: TRBV30

CDR3: CASSPPVRGLDGYTF
DNA: TGTGCCAGCTCACCACCGGTCAGGGGGCTGGACGGCTACACCTTC
size: -
D: TRBD1
J: TRBJ1-2
V: TRBV18

CDR3: CASSSSEGRDGYTF
DNA: TGCGCCAGCAGCAGTAGCGAAGGTCGGGATGGCTACACCTTC
size: many
D: -
J: TRBJ1-2
V: TRBV5-1

CDR3: CSARGGATNEKLFF
DNA: TGCAGTGCTAGAGGGGGGGCAACTAATGAAAAACTGTTTTTT
size: many
D: -
J: TRBJ1-4
V: TRBV20-1

CDR3: CASSRGTGEETQYF
DNA: TGTGCCAGCAGCCGAGGGACAGGGGAAGAGACCCAGTACTTC
size: many
D: TRBD1
J: TRBJ2-5
V: TRBV7-3

CDR3: CASSTPSQETQYF
DNA: TGTGCCAGCTCAACTCCTAGCCAGGAGACCCAGTACTTC
size: -
D: -
J: TRBJ2-5
V: TRBV18

CDR3: CASSTGGLGAYEQYF
DNA: TGTGCCAGCAGTACCGGGGGCCTGGGAGCCTACGAGCAGTACTTC
size: -
D: -
J: TRBJ2-7
V: TRBV9

CDR3: CASSPAGGNEQFF
DNA: TGTGCCAGCAGTCCCGCGGGCGGCAATGAGCAGTTCTTC
size: few
D: -
J: TRBJ2-1
V: TRBV28

CDR3: CASALRGAGETQYF
DNA: TGTGCTAGTGCCCTCAGGGGGGCGGGAGAGACCCAGTACTTC
size: -
D: -
J: TRBJ2-5
V: TRBV12-5

CDR3: CSASGSLRSLNEQFF
DNA: TGCAGTGCTAGTGGCTCCCTAAGGAGCCTTAATGAGCAGTTCTTC
size: -
D: -
J: TRBJ2-1
V: TRBV20-1

CDR3: CASSQRDTEAFF
DNA: TGTGCCAGCAGCCAGAGGGACACTGAAGCTTTCTTT
size: -
D: -
J: TRBJ1-1
V: TRBV6-2/TRBV6-3

CDR3: CVSNRANSNQPQHF
DNA: TGTGTCAGTAACCGGGCAAATAGCAATCAGCCCCAGCATTTT
size: -
D: -
J: TRBJ1-5
V: TRBV2

CDR3: CASTPRVGETQYF
DNA: TGTGCCAGCACCCCGCGAGTCGGAGAGACCCAGTACTTC
size: few
D: -
J: TRBJ2-5
V: TRBV12-3/TRBV12-4

CDR3: CASSLGTGTSTTDTQYF
DNA: TGTGCCAGCAGTTTAGGGACCGGGACTAGCACCACAGATACGCAGTATTTT
size: many
D: TRBD2
J: TRBJ2-3
V: TRBV28

CDR3: CSAGKADSDTEAFF
DNA: TGCAGTGCCGGGAAGGCGGACTCGGACACTGAAGCTTTCTTT
size: many
D: -
J: TRBJ1-1
V: TRBV20-1

CDR3: CASSRTSGAFGSYEQYF
DNA: TGTGCCAGCAGTCGGACTAGCGGAGCCTTCGGCTCCTACGAGCAGTACTTC
size: many
D: TRBD2
J: TRBJ2-7
V: TRBV12-3/TRBV12-4

CDR3: CSVKEPAEETQYF
DNA: TGCAGCGTGAAGGAACCGGCGGAAGAGACCCAGTACTTC
size: few
D: -
J: TRBJ2-5
V: TRBV29-1

CDR3: CAIKLTGLGTEAFF
DNA: TGTGCCATCAAATTGACAGGGTTGGGCACTGAAGCTTTCTTT
size: many
D: TRBD1
J: TRBJ1-1
V: TRBV10-3

CDR3: CASSPGNLESSNQPQHF
DNA: TGTGCCAGCAGCCCAGGGAACCTTGAATCGAGCAATCAGCCCCAGCATTTT
size: many
D: -
J: TRBJ1-5
V: TRBV7-9

CDR3: CAWSGPPTGQRKQPQHF
DNA: TGTGCCTGGAGTGGGCCTCCAACGGGACAGAGAAAACAGCCCCAGCATTTT
size: -
D: TRBD1
J: TRBJ1-5
V: TRBV30

CDR3: CASRTTSGMSDTQYF
DNA: TGTGCCAGCAGGACGACTAGCGGCATGTCCGATACGCAGTATTTT
size: -
D: TRBD2
J: TRBJ2-3
V: TRBV12-3/TRBV12-4

CDR3: CASSLAGLTLYEQYF
DNA: TGTGCCAGCAGCTTAGCCGGACTTACCCTCTACGAGCAGTACTTC
size: -
D: -
J: TRBJ2-7
V: TRBV7-8

CDR3: CASSLTGAYEQYF
DNA: TGTGCCAGCAGTTTAACAGGGGCCTACGAGCAGTACTTC
size: many
D: TRBD1
J: TRBJ2-7
V: TRBV27

CDR3: CSAMPTSQATDTQYF
DNA: TGCAGTGCCATGCCAACTAGCCAAGCAACAGATACGCAGTATTTT
size: many
D: -
J: TRBJ2-3
V: TRBV20-1

CDR3: CASKWANEVHEQFF
DNA: TGTGCCAGCAAATGGGCTAACGAAGTCCATGAGCAGTTCTTC
size: -
D: -
J: TRBJ2-1
V: TRBV9

CDR3: CASSSQGAAGANVLTF
DNA: TGCGCCAGCAGCTCACAGGGGGCCGCTGGGGCCAACGTCCTGACTTTC
size: many
D: TRBD1
J: TRBJ2-6
V: TRBV5-1

CDR3: CASSEEGLIGNTIYF
DNA: TGTGCCAGCAGCGAAGAGGGGCTGATTGGAAACACCATATATTTT
size: many
D: -
J: TRBJ1-3
V: TRBV2

CDR3: CASSSRDSGSFEQFF
DNA: TGCGCCAGCAGCTCCCGGGATAGCGGGAGCTTTGAACAGTTCTTC
size: many
D: TRBD2
J: TRBJ2-1
V: TRBV5-1

CDR3: CVSSPVSLYNEQFF
DNA: TGTGTCAGCAGCCCGGTAAGCCTCTACAATGAGCAGTTCTTC
size: -
D: -
J: TRBJ2-1
V: TRBV7-9

CDR3: CAAPRPGGWDTGELFF
DNA: TGTGCCGCCCCGAGGCCAGGGGGTTGGGACACCGGGGAGCTGTTTTTT
size: many
D: TRBD1
J: TRBJ2-2
V: TRBV19

CDR3: CASSVAGTGLGSYEQYF
DNA: TGTGCCAGCAGCGTAGCCGGGACAGGGCTTGGTTCCTACGAGCAGTACTTC
size: -
D: TRBD1
J: TRBJ2-7
V: TRBV9

CDR3: CASTPIRGAQYF
DNA: TGTGCCAGCACCCCGATTCGGGGGGCGCAGTATTTT
size: few
D: TRBD2
J: TRBJ2-3
V: TRBV12-3/TRBV12-4

CDR3: CSALRPRIASGDIQYF
DNA: TGCAGTGCACTCCGCCCCAGAATTGCTAGCGGAGACATTCAGTACTTC
size: -
D: TRBD2
J: TRBJ2-4
V: TRBV20-1

CDR3: CASSLSRNTEAFF
DNA: TGCGCCAGCAGCTTGTCTAGGAACACTGAAGCTTTCTTT
size: many
D: -
J: TRBJ1-1
V: TRBV5-1

CDR3: CASSDQAGTRGYNEQFF
DNA: TGTGCCAGCAGCGATCAAGCCGGGACGCGGGGGTACAATGAGCAGTTCTTC
size: many
D: TRBD2
J: TRBJ2-1
V: TRBV7-3

CDR3: CSAIIRDQPQHF
DNA: TGCAGTGCTATAATCAGGGATCAGCCCCAGCATTTT
size: many
D: -
J: TRBJ1-5
V: TRBV20-1

CDR3: CASSLNRGSGTEAFF
DNA: TGTGCCAGCAGCTTGAACAGGGGTTCGGGCACTGAAGCTTTCTTT
size: -
D: TRBD1
J: TRBJ1-1
V: TRBV5-4

CDR3: CASSLQDSSGNTIYF
DNA: TGTGCCAGCAGCCTACAGGATTCCTCTGGAAACACCATATATTTT
size: -
D: -
J: TRBJ1-3
V: TRBV7-2

CDR3: CASSVGHRAVGELFF
DNA: TGTGCCAGCAGCGTAGGGCACAGGGCAGTCGGGGAGCTGTTTTTT
size: many
D: -
J: TRBJ2-2
V: TRBV9

CDR3: CASGGSNEKLFF
DNA: TGTGCCAGCGGCGGGTCTAATGAAAAACTGTTTTTT
size: many
D: -
J: TRBJ1-4
V: TRBV3-1

CDR3: CASRQGDQPQHF
DNA: TGTGCCAGCAGACAGGGCGATCAGCCCCAGCATTTT
size: many
D: -
J: TRBJ1-5
V: TRBV6-2/TRBV6-3

CDR3: CAWSLGNYGYTF
DNA: TGTGCCTGGAGTTTAGGGAACTATGGCTACACCTTC
size: many
D: -
J: TRBJ1-2
V: TRBV30

CDR3: CASSSTSGSGYEQYF
DNA: TGTGCCAGCAGTTCGACTAGCGGGAGCGGATACGAGCAGTACTTC
size: -
D: TRBD2
J: TRBJ2-7
V: TRBV2

CDR3: CASSGRDIQAQYF
DNA: TGTGCCAGTAGTGGACGGGATATACAGGCCCAGTACTTC
size: -
D: -
J: TRBJ2-5
V: TRBV19

CDR3: CANPGQGGSNQPQHF
DNA: TGTGCCAATCCGGGACAGGGGGGCAGCAATCAGCCCCAGCATTTT
size: -
D: TRBD1
J: TRBJ1-5
V: TRBV19

CDR3: CASSLGSAAGSPLHF
DNA: TGTGCCAGCAGCCTTGGATCCGCGGCGGGTTCACCCCTCCACTTT
size: many
D: -
J: TRBJ1-6
V: TRBV7-9

CDR3: CASSLGTGRLTYF
DNA: TGTGCCAGCAGCTTAGGGACAGGGAGGCTAACGTACTTC
size: many
D: TRBD1
J: TRBJ2-7
V: TRBV7-9

CDR3: CASSLLQGALTGELFF
DNA: TGTGCCAGCAGTTTACTCCAGGGGGCCCTCACCGGGGAGCTGTTTTTT
size: few
D: TRBD1
J: TRBJ2-2
V: TRBV27

CDR3: CASSQGTGTAYF
DNA: TGTGCCAGCAGCCAAGGGACCGGGACAGCCTACTTC
size: few
D: TRBD1
J: TRBJ2-7
V: TRBV3-1

CDR3: CASRGLEIDEQFF
DNA: TGTGCCAGCAGGGGACTAGAGATCGATGAGCAGTTCTTC
size: many
D: TRBD2
J: TRBJ2-1
V: TRBV25-1

CDR3: CASSPPVGPVAGYGYTF
DNA: TGTGCCAGCTCACCACCGGTGGGGCCCGTCGCGGGCTATGGCTACACCTTC
size: many
D: -
J: TRBJ1-2
V: TRBV18